This T cell receptor beta chain came from a study of cytomegalovirus exposure and HLA in healthy donors. For this clone: What it recognizes is unknown.

Donors were nominally healthy when sampled, though unrecorded immune exposures were likely. In the PCR, 60 Vbeta and 13 Jbeta primers were used. Sequencing used immunoSEQ multiplex PCR; TCRdb keeps in-frame clones, though not all of them. The table records more than 110,000 clones, 76% of them present only once. Study observations and caveats: Other equally common chains were less clonally expanded than HLA-associated TCR beta chains, a later analysis showed. An analysis was carried out later, and it reportedly showed fewer N-insertions in an Asian-associated ancestry cluster than the approximately 680-donor mean. Based on reports, TCR beta sequences accurately predicted HLA-A and HLA-B alleles for most subjects.

Trimming stripped 6 bases from V and 0 bases from J, with 21 bases between. Germline-derived CDR1 and CDR2 are LNHDA and SQIVND (reference sequence). The CDR3 totals 17 residues. This receptor was taken from a young man in good health and CMV-seronegative. The chain couples TRBV19 to TRBJ2-7, with a weak D call TRBD2 (6 bases). The specimen was PBMCs. The CDR3 here is CASSLRLGAGDSYEQYF. In DNA form, the CDR3 reads TGTGCCAGTAGCCTCCGACTAGGGGCTGGGGACTCCTACGAGCAGTACTTC.